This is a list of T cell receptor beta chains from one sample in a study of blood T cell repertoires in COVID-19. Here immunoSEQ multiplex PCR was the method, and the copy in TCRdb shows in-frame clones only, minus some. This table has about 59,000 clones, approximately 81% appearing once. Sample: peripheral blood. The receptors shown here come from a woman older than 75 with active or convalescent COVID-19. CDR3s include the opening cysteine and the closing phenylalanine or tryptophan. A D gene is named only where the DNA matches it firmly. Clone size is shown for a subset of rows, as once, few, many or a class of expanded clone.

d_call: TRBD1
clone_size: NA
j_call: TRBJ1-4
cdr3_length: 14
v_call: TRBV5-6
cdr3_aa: CASSFGTEIEKLFF
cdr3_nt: TGTGCCAGCAGCTTCGGGACAGAGATAGAAAAACTGTTTTTT

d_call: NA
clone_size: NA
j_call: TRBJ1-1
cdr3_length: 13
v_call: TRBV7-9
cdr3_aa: CASRNSMNTEAFF
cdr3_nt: TGTGCCAGCAGAAACAGCATGAACACTGAAGCTTTCTTT

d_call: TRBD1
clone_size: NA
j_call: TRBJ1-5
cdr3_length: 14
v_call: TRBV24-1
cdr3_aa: CATSDDRVSQPQHF
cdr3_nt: TGTGCCACCAGTGATGACAGGGTTAGCCAGCCCCAGCATTTT

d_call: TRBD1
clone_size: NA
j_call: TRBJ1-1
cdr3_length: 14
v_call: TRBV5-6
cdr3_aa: CASSRDRGSTEAFF
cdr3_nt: TGTGCCAGCAGTCGGGACAGGGGAAGCACTGAAGCTTTCTTT

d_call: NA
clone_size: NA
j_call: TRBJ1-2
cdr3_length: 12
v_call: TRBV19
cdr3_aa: CASSTTAYGYTF
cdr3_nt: TGTGCCAGTAGTACTACAGCCTATGGCTACACCTTC

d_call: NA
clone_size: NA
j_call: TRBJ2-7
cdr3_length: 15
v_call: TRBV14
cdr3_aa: CASSPGLSNTYEQYF
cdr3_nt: TGTGCCAGCAGCCCGGGACTCTCGAACACCTACGAGCAGTACTTC

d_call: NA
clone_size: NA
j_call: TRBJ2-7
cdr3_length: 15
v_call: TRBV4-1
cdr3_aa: CASSQEWAGPYEQYF
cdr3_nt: TGCGCCAGCAGCCAAGAGTGGGCAGGGCCCTACGAGCAGTACTTC

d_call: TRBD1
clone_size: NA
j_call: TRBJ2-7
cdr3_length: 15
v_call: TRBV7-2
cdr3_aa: CASSARGQGNYEQYF
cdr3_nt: TGTGCCAGCAGCGCGAGGGGACAGGGGAACTACGAGCAGTACTTC

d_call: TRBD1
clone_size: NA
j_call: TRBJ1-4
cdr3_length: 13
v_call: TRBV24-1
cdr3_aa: CATSGLTGEELFF
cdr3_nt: TGTGCCACCAGCGGTCTGACAGGGGAAGAACTGTTTTTT

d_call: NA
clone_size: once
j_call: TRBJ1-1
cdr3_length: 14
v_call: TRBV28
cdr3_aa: CASRAGGQNTEAFF
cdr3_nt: TGTGCCAGCAGGGCCGGGGGGCAAAACACTGAAGCTTTCTTT

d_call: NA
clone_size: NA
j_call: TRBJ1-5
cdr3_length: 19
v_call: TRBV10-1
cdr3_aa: CASSELFSPSCYSNQPQHF
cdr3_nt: TGCGCCAGCAGTGAGCTCTTTTCCCCCTCCTGTTATAGCAATCAGCCCCAGCATTTT

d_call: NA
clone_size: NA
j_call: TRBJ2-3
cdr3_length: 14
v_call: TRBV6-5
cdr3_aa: CASSYSDYRDTQYF
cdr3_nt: TGTGCCAGCAGTTACTCGGACTATAGAGATACGCAGTATTTT

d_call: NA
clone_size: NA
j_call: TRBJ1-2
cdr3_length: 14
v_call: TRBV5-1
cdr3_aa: CASQPGSGVYGYTF
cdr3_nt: TGCGCCAGCCAGCCGGGTTCAGGGGTTTATGGCTACACCTTC

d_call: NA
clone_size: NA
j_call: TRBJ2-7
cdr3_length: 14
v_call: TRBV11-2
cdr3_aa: CASSFQDQAYEQYF
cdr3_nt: TGTGCCAGCAGCTTTCAAGATCAGGCCTACGAGCAGTACTTC

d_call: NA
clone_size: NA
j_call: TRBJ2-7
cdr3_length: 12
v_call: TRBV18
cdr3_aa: CASSPSRDEQYF
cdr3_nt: TGTGCCAGCTCACCTTCCAGGGACGAGCAGTACTTC

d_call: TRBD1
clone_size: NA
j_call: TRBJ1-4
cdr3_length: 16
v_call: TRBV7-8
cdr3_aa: CASSLTTGGMGEKLFF
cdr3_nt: TGTGCCAGCAGCTTAACGACAGGGGGTATGGGTGAAAAACTGTTTTTT

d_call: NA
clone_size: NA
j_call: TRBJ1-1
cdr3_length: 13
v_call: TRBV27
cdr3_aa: CASSLRFDTEAFF
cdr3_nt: TGTGCCAGCAGTTTACGGTTTGACACTGAAGCTTTCTTT

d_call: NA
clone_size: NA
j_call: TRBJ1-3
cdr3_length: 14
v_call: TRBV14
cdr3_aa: CASSAQYSGNTIYF
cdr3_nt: TGTGCCAGCAGCGCCCAGTACTCTGGAAACACCATATATTTT

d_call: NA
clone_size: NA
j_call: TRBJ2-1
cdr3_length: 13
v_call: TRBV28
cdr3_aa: CASRRTVVDEQFF
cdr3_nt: TGTGCCAGCCGACGGACAGTGGTAGATGAGCAGTTCTTC

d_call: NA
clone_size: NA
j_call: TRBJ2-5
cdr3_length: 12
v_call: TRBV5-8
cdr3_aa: CASSVRGETQYF
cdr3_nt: TGTGCCAGCAGCGTAAGAGGGGAGACCCAGTACTTC

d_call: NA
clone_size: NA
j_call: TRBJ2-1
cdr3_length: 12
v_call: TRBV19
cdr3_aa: CASSPRENEQFF
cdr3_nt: TGTGCCAGTAGTCCTAGGGAGAATGAGCAGTTCTTC

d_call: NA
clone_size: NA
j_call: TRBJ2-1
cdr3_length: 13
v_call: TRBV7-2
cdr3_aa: CASSLARGNEQFF
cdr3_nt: TGTGCCAGCAGCTTAGCCCGGGGCAATGAGCAGTTCTTC

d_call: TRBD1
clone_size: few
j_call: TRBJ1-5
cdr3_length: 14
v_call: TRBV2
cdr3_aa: CASSDGQGDQPQHF
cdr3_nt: TGTGCCAGCAGTGATGGACAGGGGGATCAGCCCCAGCATTTT